This T cell receptor beta chain came from a study of Graves' ophthalmopathy and Graves' hyperthyroidism (dated by TCRdb to 2016 to 2018). Turning to the overall study: Peripheral blood was collected before any treatment was given, at the time of initial diagnosis. The study used signatures of the TCR beta repertoire to tell Graves' ophthalmopathy apart from Graves' hyperthyroidism and to predict which patients would progress to ophthalmopathy. In total, over 130 blood samples were TCR-sequenced: fewer than 50 ophthalmopathy, some 75 hyperthyroidism and about 17 hyperthyroidism-to-ophthalmopathy patients. To explore V-J signatures distinguishing ophthalmopathy from hyperthyroidism, a discovery set of 100 patients (43 ophthalmopathy, roughly 55 stable hyperthyroidism) was enrolled. An independent validation cohort comprised 18 hyperthyroidism patients and some 16 patients who later progressed from hyperthyroidism to ophthalmopathy. In five to seven hyperthyroidism patients, the T-cell repertoire of thyroid tissue was compared with the T-cell repertoire of blood. Following sample collection, hyperthyroidism patients were given methimazole at a starting dose of 30 mg daily, and ophthalmopathy patients were given high-dose intravenous methylprednisolone. Overall study outcomes, separate from this receptor: Among expanded thyroid clonotypes with frequency above 0.001, most also showed up in blood, which suggests that blood repertoires may reflect the thyroid immune response. In cross-validation, the 13-signature model distinguished ophthalmopathy from stable hyperthyroidism with around 90% sensitivity and 81.08% specificity, while in the test set the corresponding values were roughly 80% and 75%. In validation, the model predicted ophthalmopathy progression with over 60% sensitivity and 72.22% specificity; 12 predicted patients were CT-confirmed with GO in a median of roughly 6.8 months. Sample size was not statistically predetermined, and group allocation was not concealed from the investigators.

CDR1 and CDR2 were assigned from the germline V gene as MDHEN and SYDVKM. CDR3 length: 15 amino acids, cysteine to phenylalanine. Of all the DNA, just the CDR3 is kept, 45 bases in frame from base 1. V loses 6 bases of germline sequence and J loses 7 bases, and the interval between the two ends is 21 bases. For repertoire sequencing, the TCR beta CDR3 regions were amplified from RNA transcripts. HTBI primers and the Qiagen OneStep RT-PCR kit were used in a first-round RT-PCR, which was followed by a second-round multiplex PCR, size selection and purification. Libraries were sequenced paired-end with 100 bp reads on an Illumina HiSeq2000. On the authors' methods: Reads were processed with SOAPnuke, discarding reads with adapters, uncalled bases, mean Phred below 15, or no exact constant-primer or identifier match. COPE v1.2.5 was used to merge the high-quality paired reads. Each unique nucleotide sequence was defined as a clonotype, and clonotypes were aligned to IMGT TRB V, D and J references with MiTCR v1.1. The analysis was limited to V-J combinations with a frequency above 0.0001, which together covered 99.2% of repertoires. A TCR clonal expansion and chaos score per V-J combination was defined as the ratio of F50 clonal expansion to chaos observed in the TCRdist matrix. Welch's t-statistics and random forest were used to reduce the features to approximately 13 V-J combinations, which were then used as input to a naive Bayes classifier. Thyroid-blood repertoire similarity was quantified with the Morisita-Horn index. The raw public reads went through TCRdb reprocessing: fastp at Q25, MiXCR clone calling, in-frame beta chains kept. Records with the same CDR3 protein are collapsed into one entry carrying the most frequent genes and DNA. Here the V and J calls rest on TCRdb's processing, not on the authors' analysis. The sample contains under 400,000 distinct CDR3 sequences, 17% of them found a single time. 9% to 15% of the sample belongs to the ten largest clones.

Ophthalmopathy patients were characterized by moderately to severely active disease, a Clinical Activity Score of at least 3, a NOSPECS grade of at least 4, and a disease duration under 3 months. Anyone with other autoimmune diseases, uncontrolled infections, pregnancy or lactation was excluded from the study. Diagnosis relied on clinical symptoms, serum thyroxine, TRAb, thyroid ultrasound and orbital computed tomography. Ficoll-Paque density gradient centrifugation was used to isolate PBMCs from about 10 ml of fresh peripheral blood. Trizol reagent was used to extract the total RNA, and its quality was then checked on an Agilent 2100 Bioanalyzer. Remarks on this clonotype: Its antigen remains unidentified. One base away there is no much larger clone; base qualities are not given.

Sequencing was carried out using peripheral blood. This sequence was found in an adult man with Graves' ophthalmopathy. The V and J segments used are TRBV28 and TRBJ1-1; a tentative D call is TRBD1 (6 bases match). The sequence in DNA is TGTGCCAGCAGCCCCGCCGCCGGGGGCGCGGGTGAAGCTTTCTTT. This is translated as CASSPAAGGAGEAFF.